Following are 14 T cell receptor beta chains from one sample sequenced in a study of response to subunit inactivated influenza vaccine. MiXCR, applied by TCRdb to the RT-PCR reads, yields one record per CDR3 protein. Of over 150,000 distinct CDR3 sequences listed, about a tenth were seen once; the top ten hold approximately 10%. This sample comprised non-naive T cells sorted from PBMCs, obtained on the day of vaccination. These receptors all stem from a man aged 45-60 years who received an inactivated influenza vaccine.

The rearrangement links TRBV12-3 or TRBV12-4 to TRBJ1-1; D remains ambiguous. The V gene lost 3 bases and the J gene lost 2 bases, with 10 bases spanning the gap. This CDR3 region has 14 residues. The CDR3 spells CASSFNGANTEAFF. The CDR3 bases are TGTGCCAGCAGTTTCAATGGAGCTAACACTGAAGCTTTCTTT.

This clonotype was recorded a few times. CDR3 protein: CASSPVDESLPLHF. DNA for the CDR3: TGTGCCAGCAGCCCTGTCGACGAATCCCTACCCCTCCACTTT. The chain employs TRBV14 and TRBJ1-6; unclear D gene. V gave up 4 bases and J gave up 12 bases, with 16 bases separating them. This CDR3 contains 14 residues. Germline loops: CDR1 SGHDN, CDR2 FVKESK.

The rearrangement links TRBV2 to TRBJ2-1; weak D call: TRBD2 (6 bases). The CDR3 loop spans 14 amino acids. V lost 7 bases to trimming and J lost 9 bases, with 19 bases between them. Germline loops: CDR1 SNHLY, CDR2 FYNNEI. The CDR3 nucleotides are TGTGCCAGCATGTGGGGCGGGGTCGTGGGTGAGCAGTTCTTC. Translating gives CASMWGGVVGEQFF.

The genes are TRBV6-2 or TRBV6-3 and TRBJ2-3; D remains ambiguous. This CDR3 is built from 11 residues. Trimming pared 7 bases from V and 6 bases from J, leaving 8 bases between. Germline loops: CDR1 MNHEY, CDR2 SVGEGT. The CDR3 region has the DNA TGTGCCAGCAAGACCTTCGATACGCAGTATTTT. It encodes CASKTFDTQYF.

This clonotype showed up many times. The J gene is TRBJ1-1, the V gene TRBV7-2, with D unclear. V was clipped by 1 base and J by 1 base, with 7 bases between them. The CDR3 loop spans 14 amino acids. Germline CDR1 and CDR2: SGHTA and FQGNSA. CDR3 region: CASSLGIPNTEAFF. In nucleotides, the CDR3 is TGTGCCAGCAGCTTAGGGATCCCGAACACTGAAGCTTTCTTT.

The chain links TRBV20-1 to TRBJ1-2; no reliable D call. Trimming shortened V by 1 base and J by 8 bases, and 11 bases separated the two germline ends. The CDR3 is 12 residues long. Germline V CDR1 and CDR2: DFQATT, SNEGSKA (reference sequence). The CDR3 loop is CSARVGWRGYTF. For the CDR3, the DNA is TGCAGTGCTAGAGTGGGATGGCGGGGCTACACCTTC.

The chain carries TRBV20-1 and TRBJ2-6; the match to TRBD1 covers 8 bases. V gave up 5 bases and J gave up 2 bases; unmatched junction bases: 2. CDR1 DFQATT and CDR2 SNEGSKA come from the germline V gene (reference sequence). This CDR3 spans 14 amino acids. CDR3 in amino acids: CSARQGPGANVLTF. CDR3 in DNA: TGCAGTGCTCGACAGGGGCCTGGGGCCAACGTCCTGACTTTC.

V and J are TRBV7-2 and TRBJ2-4, with 7 bases matching TRBD1. Germline CDR1 and CDR2: SGHTA and FQGNSA. The CDR3 runs to 14 residues. Losses at the gene ends were 5 bases for V and 8 bases for J; bases not matched to a gene: 9. The CDR3 bases are TGTGCCAGCAGCCCCCAGGGGGTATTAGACATTCAGTACTTC. Amino acids: CASSPQGVLDIQYF.

This clonotype was detected a few times. J is TRBJ2-5 and V is TRBV3-1; 10 nucleotides agree with TRBD1. Germline V gene lookup returns CDR1 LGHDT and CDR2 YNNKEL (reference sequence). Germline trimming cut 6 bases from V and 5 bases from J; bases unmatched to any gene: 12. The CDR3 is 16 amino acids. The CDR3 DNA reads as TGTGCCAGCAGTACCGGGACAGGGGCCCCCGGGGAGACCCAGTACTTC. Translating it yields CASSTGTGAPGETQYF.

The chain is built from TRBV28 and TRBJ2-7; possible D gene TRBD1, 5 bases. Germline CDR1 is MDHEN and CDR2 is SYDVKM. V lost 7 bases to trimming and J lost 7 bases, with 11 bases between them. This CDR3 contains 11 residues. CDR3 sequence reads: CASIKGLEQYF. The CDR3 DNA follows: TGTGCCAGCATTAAGGGGCTAGAGCAGTACTTC.

This clonotype appeared many times. The chain has TRBV12-3 or TRBV12-4 and TRBJ2-7, with 10 bases lining up with TRBD2. The CDR3 is 15 amino acids. Trimming removed 6 bases from V and 1 base from J; junction bases left unmatched: 6. The CDR3 region has the DNA TGTGCCAGCAGCGAGGCTAGCGGGGGATCCTACGAGCAGTACTTC. Its translation: CASSEASGGSYEQYF.

There are a few counts of this clonotype. The J gene is TRBJ2-7, the V gene TRBV5-5; no firm D call. V was clipped by 4 bases and J by 2 bases, with 7 bases between them. This CDR3 has 12 residues. Germline V gene data show CDR1 as SGHKS and CDR2 as YYEKEE (reference sequence). CDR3 nucleotides: TGTGCCAGCAGCCTTCCCGCCTACGAGCAGTACTTC. Encoded protein: CASSLPAYEQYF.

The rearrangement uses TRBV12-3 or TRBV12-4 and TRBJ1-1; D not certain. The CDR3 is made up of 14 amino acids. V was cut by 7 bases and J by 2 bases, with 14 bases left in between. The DNA of the CDR3 is TGTGCCAGCACCCCTCGGGAGACAAACACTGAAGCTTTCTTT. Translation gives CASTPRETNTEAFF.

Only a few counts were recorded for this clonotype. The chain combines TRBV7-2 with TRBJ2-4; TRBD1 matches at 10 bases. There are 15 residues in the CDR3. Per germline, CDR1 SGHTA and CDR2 FQGNSA. The V and J ends lost 5 bases and 8 bases, in that order; junction bases with no gene match: 9. The chain's CDR3 is CASSQIDRGRDIQYF. The CDR3 DNA follows: TGTGCCAGCAGCCAGATCGACAGGGGGCGAGACATTCAGTACTTC.